This T cell receptor beta chain is from a study of blood T cell repertoires in COVID-19. The wider study: Researchers got acute and convalescent COVID-19 samples from the United States, Italy and Spain. T cells, B-cell-depleted T cells, or PBMCs supplied cDNA or gDNA.

Authors' processing steps: Reference gene primer amplification gave estimated nucleated cell counts. TCRdb's table, derived via immunoSEQ multiplex PCR, lists solely in-frame clones and lacks some. V and J calls and clone size are those listed in that table; D and trimming were worked out from the DNA. The profile shows around 94,000 clones, 75% to 90% of them singletons. CDR3 length: 14 residues. The V gene's germline CDR1 is MNHNS and CDR2 SASEGT. J lost 9 bases, V lost 3 bases, and 5 bases had no gene match. The sequenced sample consisted of peripheral blood. This TCR was recovered from an elderly man with acute or convalescent COVID-19. This rearrangement joins TRBV6-1 to TRBJ2-1; 10 nucleotides match TRBD2. CDR3 sequence reads: CASSELAGAGEQFF. The DNA for the CDR3 is TGTGCCAGCAGTGAGCTAGCGGGAGCTGGTGAGCAGTTCTTC.